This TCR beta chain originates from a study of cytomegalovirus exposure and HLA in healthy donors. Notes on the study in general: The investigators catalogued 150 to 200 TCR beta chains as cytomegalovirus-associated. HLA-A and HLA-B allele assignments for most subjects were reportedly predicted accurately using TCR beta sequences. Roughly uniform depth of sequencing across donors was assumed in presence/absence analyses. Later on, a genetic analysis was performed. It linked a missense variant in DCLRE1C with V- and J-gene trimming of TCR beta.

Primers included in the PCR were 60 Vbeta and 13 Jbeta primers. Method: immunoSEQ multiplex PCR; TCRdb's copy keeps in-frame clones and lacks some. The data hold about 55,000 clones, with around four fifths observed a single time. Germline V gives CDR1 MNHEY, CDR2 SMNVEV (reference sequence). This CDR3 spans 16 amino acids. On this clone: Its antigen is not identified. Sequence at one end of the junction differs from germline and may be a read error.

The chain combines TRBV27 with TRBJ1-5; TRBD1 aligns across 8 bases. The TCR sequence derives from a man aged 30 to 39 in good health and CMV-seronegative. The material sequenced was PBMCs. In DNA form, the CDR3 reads TGTGCCAGCAGCTTATACTGGCAGGGGGCTTCGCAGCCCCAGCATTTT. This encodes CASSLYWQGASQPQHF.